Below are 23 T cell receptor beta chains sequenced from a single sample in a study of tumour-infiltrating T cells in Burkitt lymphoma. Measured with immunoSEQ multiplex PCR; TCRdb has only the in-frame clones, and not every one. The data contain some 2,100 clones, roughly 13% of them singletons. Sequencing was carried out using tumor tissue. These receptors came from a human donor with Burkitt lymphoma.

The chain carries TRBV9 and TRBJ2-1; the D is unclear. CDR1 is SGDLS, CDR2 YYNGEE, per germline. CDR3 length: 14 residues. V was cut by 0 bases and J by 1 base, with 5 bases left in between. CDR3 region: CASSVGVSYNEQFF. CDR3 coding DNA: TGTGCCAGCAGCGTAGGGGTTTCCTACAATGAGCAGTTCTTC.

In its sample, this clone was seen a few times. The chain links TRBV5-1 to TRBJ1-1; weak D call: TRBD1 (6 bases). Trimming stripped 4 bases from V and 0 bases from J, with 10 bases between. CDR3 length: 14 amino acids. Germline V CDR1 and CDR2: SGHRS, YFSETQ. CDR3 residues: CASSGGHLNTEAFF. The CDR3 nucleotides read TGCGCCAGCAGCGGGGGACATCTGAACACTGAAGCTTTCTTT.

This chain connects TRBV6-4 to TRBJ2-3; tentatively, D is TRBD1 (5 bases). This CDR3 spans 11 amino acids. Germline V CDR1 and CDR2: MRHNA, SNTAGT. The V end lost 2 bases, the J end lost 8 bases, and 5 bases lay between the germline ends. The CDR3 sequence: CASSDQGTQYF. In nucleotides, the CDR3 is TGTGCCAGCAGTGACCAGGGTACGCAGTATTTT.

The rearrangement joins TRBV4-2 to TRBJ2-3; 8 nucleotides line up with TRBD1. CDR1 LGHNA and CDR2 YNFKEQ come from the germline V gene. Trimming took 1 base from V and 13 from J; bases not matched to a gene: 16. The CDR3 length is 16 residues. CDR3 amino acids: CASSQVPGQGAEGKYF. In nucleotides, the CDR3 is TGTGCCAGCAGCCAAGTCCCGGGGCAGGGGGCTGAGGGAAAGTATTTT.

The J gene is TRBJ2-1, the V gene TRBV6-5; TRBD1 agrees at 7 bases. With 4 bases clipped from V and 8 bases from J, the junction kept 5 bases outside the gene matches. There are 13 residues in the CDR3. Germline V gene sequence: CDR1 MNHEY, CDR2 SVGAGI. This CDR3 is CASSSGTADEQFF. The CDR3 nucleotides read TGTGCCAGCAGTTCCGGGACAGCGGATGAGCAGTTCTTC.

J is TRBJ2-7 and V is TRBV29-1, with 9 bases matching TRBD1. The germline gives CDR1 SQVTM, CDR2 ANQGSEA. Trimming removed 5 bases from V and 5 bases from J; junction bases left unmatched: 13. This CDR3 has 15 amino acids. The CDR3 loop reads CSVFDPGQGIDEQYF. The DNA of the CDR3 is TGCAGCGTTTTCGATCCGGGACAGGGTATCGACGAGCAGTACTTC.

This clone was seen only a few times. The chain employs TRBV7-8 and TRBJ2-6; no clear D. Germline-derived CDR1 and CDR2 are SGHVS and FQNEAQ. V lost 5 bases, J lost 1 base, and 9 bases lay in between. This CDR3 has 15 residues. The CDR3, as DNA: TGTGCCAGCAGCGCTCGACCGTCTGGGGCCAACGTCCTGACTTTC. Its protein is CASSARPSGANVLTF.

The sample holds a few counts of this clone. The gene calls are TRBV6-5 and TRBJ1-1; weak D call: TRBD1 (5 bases). The germline V and J ends were trimmed by 3 bases and 9 bases, with 11 bases remaining between them. Germline V lookup: CDR1 MNHEY, CDR2 SVGAGI. This CDR3 is 12 amino acids long. The CDR3 protein is CASSYRAGKAFF. As DNA, the CDR3 is TGTGCCAGCAGTTATAGGGCAGGGAAAGCTTTCTTT.

The CDR3 region has the DNA TGTGCCAGCAGCTCGCTTTTTGGACGTGGCCAGAACTCCTACGAGCAGTACTTC. Protein sequence: CASSSLFGRGQNSYEQYF. This chain connects TRBV11-2 to TRBJ2-7; D not certain. The CDR3 has 18 amino acids. CDR1 and CDR2 (germline): SGHAT, FQNNGV. Trimming removed 4 bases at V and 0 bases at J, with 22 bases between.

This clone was observed a single time. The chain joins TRBV18 to TRBJ1-4; D ambiguous. Germline V gene lookup returns CDR1 KGHSH and CDR2 LQKENI. The V end lost 2 bases, the J end lost 8 bases, and 12 bases lay between the germline ends. The length of the CDR3 is 14 residues. The CDR3 spells CASSPGYGREKLFF. CDR3 coding DNA: TGTGCCAGCTCACCAGGGTACGGGCGCGAAAAACTGTTTTTT.

This clone occurred a few times. V usage is TRBV4-1 and J usage is TRBJ2-1, with a weak D call TRBD1 (6 bases). CDR1 is MGHRA, CDR2 YSYEKL, per germline. This CDR3 is 13 amino acids long. V dropped 4 bases and J dropped 4 bases, with 8 bases sitting between them. CDR3 in amino acids: CASSLDSYNEQFF. CDR3 sequence (DNA): TGCGCCAGCAGCCTGGACAGTTACAATGAGCAGTTCTTC.

The rearrangement uses TRBV4-3 and TRBJ2-1; TRBD2 is a possible D gene (7 bases). The V gene lost 0 bases and the J gene lost 10 bases, with 19 bases spanning the gap. This CDR3 is built from 16 residues. CDR1 and CDR2 (germline): LGHNA, YSLEER. The CDR3 DNA reads as TGCGCCAGCAGCCAAGATGCCGGGGGGCGCCCATGGGAGCAGTTCTTC. This translates into CASSQDAGGRPWEQFF.

This clone was counted between two and nine times. The V and J genes are TRBV7-2 and TRBJ1-2, with D hard to call. The CDR3 runs 16 residues. Germline lookup yields CDR1 SGHTA and CDR2 FQGNSA. Trimming shortened V by 2 bases and J by 4 bases, and 17 bases separated the two germline ends. CDR3 nucleotides: TGTGCCAGCAGCTTAAAAGAATTGGGCATAGGCTATGGCTACACCTTC. This gives the protein CASSLKELGIGYGYTF.

The chain couples TRBV27 to TRBJ2-5, with a tentative D call TRBD1 (5 bases). Germline CDR1 MNHEY, CDR2 SMNVEV (reference sequence). CDR3 size: 14 residues. Trimming removed 0 bases from V and 0 bases from J, with 5 bases in between. Here the CDR3 reads CASSLSTDQETQYF. The CDR3, as DNA: TGTGCCAGCAGTTTATCGACAGACCAAGAGACCCAGTACTTC.

The gene calls are TRBV4-1 and TRBJ2-7; TRBD2 is a possible D gene (5 bases). Trimming cost V 3 bases and J 5 bases, with 14 bases left between them. Germline values: CDR1 MGHRA, CDR2 YSYEKL. The CDR3 extends over 14 amino acids. The CDR3 region has the DNA TGCGCCAGCAGCCAGTCCCGGGGTGGAGACGAGCAGTACTTC. This gives the protein CASSQSRGGDEQYF.

The V gene is TRBV4-1, the J gene TRBJ2-7; TRBD1 is a possible D gene (6 bases). Between the trimmed V and J ends, which lost 4 bases and 4 bases, there was a span of 11 bases. CDR3 size: 13 residues. Per germline, CDR1 MGHRA and CDR2 YSYEKL. The CDR3 region has the DNA TGCGCCAGCAGCCCAGACAGGTTATACGAGCAGTACTTC. This encodes CASSPDRLYEQYF.

Note on this clone: Other DNA sequences of this sample code for an identical CDR3. The chain joins TRBV4-3 to TRBJ1-1, with 9 nucleotides matching TRBD1. The CDR3 is 14 amino acids. Losses at the gene ends were 3 bases for V and 5 bases for J; bases not matched to a gene: 4. CDR1 is LGHNA, CDR2 YSLEER, per germline. The CDR3 coding sequence is TGCGCCAGCAGCCACGGGACAGGGTTTACTGAAGCTTTCTTT. This sequence encodes CASSHGTGFTEAFF.

This chain connects TRBV9 to TRBJ2-7, with 12 bases fitting TRBD2. V shed 3 bases, J shed 2 bases, and the junction held 6 bases outside the gene matches. CDR3 size: 16 residues. Germline V gene data show CDR1 as SGDLS and CDR2 as YYNGEE. CDR3 sequence reads: CASSATSGGPPYEQYF. The CDR3 nucleotides are TGTGCCAGCAGCGCGACTAGCGGGGGACCGCCCTACGAGCAGTACTTC. Drawing the rest from reference TRBV9 and TRBJ2-7, the complete variable domain is DSGVTQTPKHLITATGQRVTLRCSPRSGDLSVYWYQQSLDQGLQFLIQYYNGEERAKGNILERFSAQQFPDLHSELNLSSLELGDSALYFCASSATSGGPPYEQYFGPGTRLTVT.

This clone occurred a few times. The rearrangement links TRBV6-5 to TRBJ1-1; D gene unclear. V was shortened by 6 bases and J by 0 bases, with 11 bases between the two germline ends. The germline V gene has CDR1 MNHEY and CDR2 SVGAGI. The CDR3 is 14 amino acids. The CDR3 DNA reads as TGTGCCAGCAGGCTAATCGGCATGAACACTGAAGCTTTCTTT. Protein product: CASRLIGMNTEAFF.

The chain joins TRBV27 to TRBJ1-2, with unresolved D. Per germline, CDR1 MNHEY and CDR2 SMNVEV (reference sequence). The V end was cut by 2 bases, the J end by 2 bases, with 9 bases between. The CDR3 has 14 residues. Here the CDR3 reads CASSLGYGNYGYTF. The CDR3 DNA follows: TGTGCCAGCAGTTTAGGTTACGGAAACTATGGCTACACCTTC.

V usage is TRBV7-6 and J usage is TRBJ1-5; 7 positions match TRBD1. Germline V gives CDR1 SGHVS, CDR2 FNYEAQ. The CDR3 sequence is 17 residues long. The ends lost 1 base at V and 2 bases at J; junction bases unmatched: 8. The CDR3 protein is CASSLGIAGQGNQPQHF. CDR3 sequence (DNA): TGTGCCAGCAGCTTAGGAATCGCCGGACAGGGCAATCAGCCCCAGCATTTT.

V usage is TRBV18 and J usage is TRBJ2-7, with 14 bases identical to TRBD2. V trimming: 3 bases; J trimming: 0 bases; junction bases outside the gene matches: 10. This CDR3 has 19 amino acids. CDR1 is KGHSH and CDR2 is LQKENI in the germline V gene. The DNA for the CDR3 is TGTGCCAGCTCACCTCCGGGACTAGCGGGGGCCATGAGCTCCTACGAGCAGTACTTC. This translates into CASSPPGLAGAMSSYEQYF.

V gene TRBV4-3 combines with J gene TRBJ2-7; TRBD1 agrees at 9 bases. The length of the CDR3 is 15 residues. CDR1 and CDR2 (germline): LGHNA, YSLEER. Trimming took 4 bases from V and 4 from J; bases not matched to a gene: 8. The chain's CDR3 is CASSPGRGQGYEQYF. In DNA, the CDR3 is TGCGCCAGCAGCCCCGGGCGGGGACAGGGTTACGAGCAGTACTTC.